Below are 32 T cell receptor beta chains sequenced from a single sample in a study of breast tumors, draining lymph nodes, adjacent tissues. Samples came from axillary lymph nodes draining the breast cancer. TCRdb recomputed calls from the multiplex PCR reads with MiXCR, one row per CDR3 protein. The data show 150,000 to 200,000 distinct CDR3 sequences, around a third seen once. Sequences were obtained from axillary lymph node tissue. These receptors all stem from a female donor with breast cancer. Some clones in this sample may be carry-over from other donors' samples.

This clonotype was seen a handful of times. A clone one base away is much larger, so this may be a read error. The gene calls are TRBV11-1 and TRBJ2-5; the match to TRBD1 covers 9 bases. The CDR3 is made up of 15 amino acids. Germline V gene lookup returns CDR1 SGHAT and CDR2 FQDESV (reference sequence). J gave up 5 bases and V 5 bases, and 9 bases lay outside the gene matches. CDR3 sequence reads: CASSPGTGPWETQYF. As DNA, the CDR3 is TGTGCCAGCAGCCCCGGGACAGGGCCGTGGGAGACCCAGTACTTC.

To note about this clonotype: Just one base apart from a much larger clone, this may be a read error. J is TRBJ1-2 and V is TRBV9; TRBD1 agrees at 7 bases. J was trimmed by 4 bases and V by 7 bases; bases with no gene match: 13. Germline V gene lookup returns CDR1 SGDLS and CDR2 YYNGEE. The CDR3 runs 15 residues. CDR3 nucleotides: TGTGCCAGCCGCGCACCTACGGGACAGCTCTATGGCTACACCTTC. Its translation: CASRAPTGQLYGYTF.

The table lists this clonotype with many counts. This chain joins TRBV4-2 and TRBJ2-2; 7 bases map to TRBD1. In germline, CDR1 is LGHNA, CDR2 YNFKEQ. The CDR3 consists of 16 residues. Germline trimming cut 0 bases from V and 0 bases from J; bases unmatched to any gene: 1. DNA for the CDR3: TGTGCCAGCAGCCAAGACGGGACAGCGAACACCGGGGAGCTGTTTTTT. Amino acid sequence: CASSQDGTANTGELFF.

The chain uses TRBV6-1 and TRBJ2-5, with D perhaps being TRBD1 or TRBD2 (5 bases each). V shed 4 bases and J shed 2 bases, with 14 bases lying between them. This CDR3 region has 15 residues. The germline V gene has CDR1 MNHNS and CDR2 SASEGT. CDR3 bases: TGTGCCAGCAGTGGTAATATTGGGGGTCAAGAGACCCAGTACTTC. Its translation: CASSGNIGGQETQYF.

The sample holds many counts of this clonotype. The chain uses TRBV7-2 and TRBJ2-3; D possibly corresponds to TRBD2 (5 bases). This CDR3 spans 15 amino acids. The V gene lost 2 bases and the J gene lost 6 bases, with 15 bases spanning the gap. Germline CDR1 is SGHTA and CDR2 is FQGNSA. The CDR3 nucleotides are TGTGCCAGCAGCTTATTGCGGCGGGTGTCGGATACGCAGTATTTT. Protein: CASSLLRRVSDTQYF.

The J gene is TRBJ2-3, the V gene TRBV5-1; 8 positions agree with TRBD1. The CDR3 consists of 13 residues. From germline, CDR1 is SGHRS and CDR2 YFSETQ. V lost 4 bases and J lost 3; bases outside the gene matches: 1. The CDR3 sequence: CASSGQGTDTQYF. In nucleotides, the CDR3 is TGCGCCAGCAGCGGACAGGGAACAGATACGCAGTATTTT.

This clonotype was seen at least ten times. The rearrangement uses TRBV20-1 and TRBJ2-2; D ambiguous. V lost 3 bases to trimming and J lost 7 bases, with 18 bases between them. The CDR3 sequence is 15 residues long. CDR1 DFQATT and CDR2 SNEGSKA come from the germline V gene (reference sequence). CDR3 in amino acids: CSARLLTGAHGELFF. For the CDR3, the DNA is TGCAGTGCTAGGCTCCTCACCGGAGCACACGGGGAGCTGTTTTTT.

Ten or more counts support this clonotype. DNA of the CDR3: TGCAGTGCCTCGGGACTAGCGGGGGGGCCACGCACAGATACGCAGTATTTT. Translated: CSASGLAGGPRTDTQYF. This chain connects TRBV20-1 to TRBJ2-3; 16 bases are shared with TRBD2. V was pared by 6 bases and J by 1 base, with 7 bases of the junction left unmatched. Looked up from germline, CDR1 is DFQATT and CDR2 is SNEGSKA (reference sequence). The CDR3 sequence is 17 residues long.

This clonotype was counted many times. This chain links TRBV19 with TRBJ2-1; 10 bases map to TRBD2. V dropped 6 bases and J dropped 3; count of bases not matched to a gene: 5. Germline CDR1 and CDR2: LNHDA and SQIVND (reference sequence). The CDR3 sequence is 15 residues long. Written as DNA, the CDR3 is TGTGCCAGTAGGACCGGGACTAGCGTCTACAATGAGCAGTTCTTC. Protein product: CASRTGTSVYNEQFF.

This clonotype was detected many times. J is TRBJ2-3 and V is TRBV7-2; possibly TRBD1 for D (5 bases). CDR3 length: 18 amino acids. V was pared by 2 bases and J by 4 bases, with 22 bases between. Germline CDR1 and CDR2: SGHTA and FQGNSA. DNA of the CDR3: TGTGCCAGCAGCTTATTGTACGGAATAGGGGCGATTGCAGATACGCAGTATTTT. Protein: CASSLLYGIGAIADTQYF. The whole variable domain, filled in from reference TRBV7-2 and TRBJ2-3, reads GAGVSQSPSNKVTEKGKDVELRCDPISGHTALYWYRQSLGQGLEFLIYFQGNSAPDKSGLPSDRFSAERTGGSVSTLTIQRTQQEDSAVYLCASSLLYGIGAIADTQYFGPGTRLTVL.

Only a few counts were recorded for this clonotype. This could be a read error, since a much larger clone is one nucleotide away. The rearrangement joins TRBV19 to TRBJ2-1; 8 bases agree with TRBD2. The CDR3 covers 17 residues. Germline CDR1 is LNHDA and CDR2 is SQIVND (reference sequence). CDR3 in amino acids: CASSPRGKRESYNEQSF. For the CDR3, the DNA is TGTGCCAGTAGTCCCCGCGGAAAGCGGGAGAGCTACAATGAGCAGTCCTTC.

In its sample, this clonotype was seen a few times. The chain couples TRBV11-2 to TRBJ2-1; D might be TRBD2 (5 bases). Per the germline V gene, CDR1 is SGHAT and CDR2 is FQNNGV. V dropped 1 base and J dropped 7 bases, with 11 bases sitting between them. The CDR3 contains 14 residues. CDR3 loop: CASSLVLAPNEQFF. The CDR3 DNA is TGTGCCAGCAGCTTAGTTCTAGCACCGAATGAGCAGTTCTTC.

At least ten counts were recorded for this clonotype. The V and J genes are TRBV20-1 and TRBJ2-5, with D unresolved. The CDR3 extends over 11 amino acids. CDR1 is DFQATT and CDR2 is SNEGSKA in the germline V gene (reference sequence). The germline V and J ends were trimmed by 2 bases and 2 bases, with 3 bases remaining between them. The CDR3 DNA follows: TGCAGTGCTAGACGGCAAGAGACCCAGTACTTC. Translating it yields CSARRQETQYF.

The CDR3 nucleotides read TGTGCCAGTAGTATTATCCTTACGGGGGGGAATGAGCATTTT. It yields the protein CASSIILTGGNEHF. V usage is TRBV19 and J usage is TRBJ1-5; weak D call: TRBD1 (5 bases). Germline V gives CDR1 LNHDA, CDR2 SQIVND (reference sequence). This CDR3 is built from 14 residues. Trimming left V 3 bases short and J 14 bases short, with 20 bases between.

This clonotype was counted at least ten times. The gene calls are TRBV11-3 and TRBJ2-7, with D unresolved. Germline V gene lookup returns CDR1 SGHNT and CDR2 YENEEA. The CDR3 runs to 15 residues. V lost 4 bases and J 6 bases, leaving 19 bases between the germline ends. The CDR3 here is CASSSQENRRAEQYF. For the CDR3, the DNA is TGTGCCAGCAGCTCGCAGGAGAATAGGAGAGCCGAGCAGTACTTC.

This clonotype came up a few times. A read error may account for a junction end that differs from germline. This chain links TRBV6-5 with TRBJ2-2, with TRBD2 matching over 8 bases. Germline V CDR1 and CDR2: MNHEY, SVGAGI. The CDR3 extends over 16 amino acids. Here the CDR3 reads CASSHSQRGTTGELFF. CDR3 nucleotides: TGTGCCAGCAGTCACTCCCAGCGGGGGACTACCGGGGAGCTGTTTTTT.

In its sample, this clonotype was seen many times. The rearrangement links TRBV15 to TRBJ2-3; tentatively, D is TRBD1 or TRBD2 (5 bases each). Trimming pared 2 bases from V and 2 bases from J, leaving 11 bases between. Germline CDR1 and CDR2: LNHNV and YYDKDF (reference sequence). The CDR3 contains 15 residues. The CDR3 here is CATSRRDPFTDTQYF. Written as DNA, the CDR3 is TGTGCCACCAGCAGACGGGACCCCTTCACAGATACGCAGTATTTT.

This chain links TRBV20-1 with TRBJ2-2; D is unclear. Trimming removed 3 bases from V and 6 bases from J, with 17 bases in between. Looked up from germline, CDR1 is DFQATT and CDR2 is SNEGSKA (reference sequence). CDR3 length: 15 amino acids. The CDR3 is CSASRRRGRAGELFF. CDR3 sequence (DNA): TGCAGTGCTAGTCGCCGGCGCGGAAGGGCCGGGGAGCTGTTTTTT.

This clonotype was found once. The DNA for the CDR3 is TGTGCCAGCAGTGAACCGGGCGGGGGGCCTAGCGGCTACACCTTC. Translating gives CASSEPGGGPSGYTF. The rearrangement links TRBV2 to TRBJ1-2; maybe TRBD1 (6 bases). The germline V gene encodes CDR1 SNHLY and CDR2 FYNNEI. V lost 2 bases and J 8 bases, leaving 18 bases between the germline ends. The CDR3 totals 15 residues.

About this clonotype itself: In this CDR3 the conserved last residue, phenylalanine or tryptophan, is missing, so a read error is likely. This chain connects TRBV7-3 to TRBJ2-5; weak D call: TRBD1 (6 bases). From germline, CDR1 is SGHTA and CDR2 FQGTGA. This CDR3 comprises 17 residues. The chain's CDR3 is CASSSPGRDTNQEAQYL. CDR3 nucleotide sequence: TGTGCCAGCAGCTCCCCCGGCCGGGACACTAACCAAGAGGCCCAGTACCTC.

This clonotype has ten or more counts. The V and J genes are TRBV6-6 and TRBJ2-2; 9 nucleotides match TRBD1. CDR3 size: 14 residues. CDR1 is MNHNY, CDR2 SVGAGI, per germline (reference sequence). V was pared by 10 bases and J by 6 bases, with 9 bases of the junction left unmatched. The CDR3 is CAIRDRAYPGELFF. CDR3 nucleotide sequence: TGTGCCATCCGGGACAGGGCTTACCCCGGGGAGCTGTTTTTT.

This clonotype was recorded a few times. Germline and junction disagree at one end, which may indicate a read error. The chain employs TRBV19 and TRBJ1-3; weak D call: TRBD1 (5 bases). The V gene's germline CDR1 is LNHDA and CDR2 SQIVND (reference sequence). The CDR3 is 14 residues long. In nucleotides, the CDR3 is TGTGCCAGTAGTATTGACAGTTCTGGAAACACCACATATTTT. Residues: CASSIDSSGNTTYF.

With respect to this clonotype: Possible read error: a much larger clone is one base away. This chain joins TRBV7-2 and TRBJ2-1; D is undetermined. CDR3 length: 14 amino acids. In germline, CDR1 is SGHTA, CDR2 FQGNSA. Trimming cost V 5 bases and J 2 bases, with 10 bases left between them. This CDR3 is CASSARNTYNEQFF. As DNA, the CDR3 is TGTGCCAGCAGCGCCCGGAACACCTACAATGAGCAGTTCTTC.

In its sample, this clonotype was seen once. The rearrangement uses TRBV6-1 and TRBJ1-5; D not certain. V was clipped by 3 bases and J by 11 bases, with 17 bases between them. The CDR3 has 14 residues. The V gene's germline CDR1 is MNHNS and CDR2 SASEGT. Here the CDR3 reads CASSDAGYQETQHF. In DNA, the CDR3 is TGTGCCAGCAGTGACGCGGGGTACCAAGAGACCCAGCATTTT.

With respect to this clonotype: Given a much more abundant clone one base away, this may be a read error. The chain uses TRBV20-1 and TRBJ2-3; 13 bases line up with TRBD2. The CDR3 consists of 12 residues. CDR1 is DFQATT, CDR2 SNEGSKA, per germline (reference sequence). The CDR3 DNA reads as TGCAGTGCTGGACTAGCGGGAGATACGCCGTATTTT. It is translated as CSAGLAGDTPYF.

This clonotype was detected many times. This chain uses TRBV19 with TRBJ2-7; 12 nucleotides line up with TRBD2. The V gene end was trimmed by 4 bases and the J gene end by 1 base; junction bases not matched to a gene: 2. The CDR3 covers 15 residues. Germline V gene data show CDR1 as LNHDA and CDR2 as SQIVND (reference sequence). CDR3 region: CASSTTSGRSYEQYF. CDR3 in DNA: TGTGCCAGTAGTACGACTAGCGGGAGATCCTACGAGCAGTACTTC.

This clonotype was detected many times. This sequence joins TRBV11-3 and TRBJ2-7, with TRBD1 identical over 7 bases. Unmatched junction bases numbered 2, after V lost 0 bases and J lost 0 bases. The CDR3 spans 15 residues. CDR1 SGHNT and CDR2 YENEEA come from the germline V gene. Here the CDR3 DNA reads TGTGCCAGCAGCTTAGAAGACAGGGACTCCTACGAGCAGTACTTC. Protein: CASSLEDRDSYEQYF.

The rearrangement uses TRBV20-1 and TRBJ1-5; D gene uncertain. This CDR3 has 15 amino acids. The germline V and J ends were trimmed by 0 bases and 4 bases, with 13 bases remaining between them. CDR1 is DFQATT and CDR2 is SNEGSKA in the germline V gene (reference sequence). Here the CDR3 DNA reads TGCAGTGCTAGAGATCAGAGCGGGAGGAATCAGCCCCAGCATTTT. Protein product: CSARDQSGRNQPQHF.

The CDR3 is CASGPSGSSDTQYF. The CDR3 nucleotides read TGTGCCAGCGGCCCTAGCGGGAGTTCAGATACGCAGTATTTT. This chain connects TRBV19 to TRBJ2-3; 10 bases match TRBD2. The CDR3 is 14 residues long. V lost 9 bases and J lost 4; bases outside the gene matches: 7. Germline loops: CDR1 LNHDA, CDR2 SQIVND (reference sequence). Complete variable domain (other parts from reference TRBV19 and TRBJ2-3): DGGITQSPKYLFRKEGQNVTLSCEQNLNHDAMYWYRQDPGQGLRLIYYSQIVNDFQKGDIAEGYSVSREKKESFPLTVTSAQKNPTAFYLCASGPSGSSDTQYFGPGTRLTVL.

This clonotype was seen ten or more times. V is TRBV24-1 and J is TRBJ2-2; no reliable D call. The CDR3 has 14 amino acids. Trimming cost V 5 bases and J 3 bases, with 9 bases left between them. Germline V CDR1 and CDR2: KGHDR, SFDVKD. The CDR3 reads CATSVTAHTGELFF. DNA for the CDR3: TGTGCCACCAGTGTTACAGCTCACACCGGGGAGCTGTTTTTT.

This clonotype was seen at least ten times. This chain links TRBV2 with TRBJ1-2, with a possible D match to TRBD1 (6 bases). The length of the CDR3 is 15 residues. Germline assignment: CDR1 SNHLY and CDR2 FYNNEI. Trimming removed 6 bases at V and 4 bases at J, with 18 bases between. The CDR3 protein is CASRFRDTLIYGYTF. The CDR3 bases are TGTGCCAGCAGATTCCGGGACACCCTAATCTATGGCTACACCTTC.

The table lists this clonotype with a few counts. A read error may be the cause here, since a much bigger clone is one base away. The chain couples TRBV20-1 to TRBJ1-2; D gene unclear. CDR3 length equals 12 residues. Germline values: CDR1 DFQATT, CDR2 SNEGSKA (reference sequence). The CDR3 DNA follows: TGCAGTGCTAGAGATCAACCCTCCGGCTCCACCTTC. The encoded protein is CSARDQPSGSTF.